This T cell receptor (beta chain) was recovered during a study of blood T cell repertoires in COVID-19. Study details: There were acute and convalescent COVID-19 samples, and they came from the United States, Italy and Spain.

This CDR3 spans 15 amino acids. Original data processing: Reference gene primer amplification gave estimated nucleated cell counts. Sequencing used immunoSEQ multiplex PCR; TCRdb keeps in-frame clones, though not all of them. Clone size and the V and J calls come from that table; the DNA yielded D and trimming. The sample carries approximately 230,000 clones, about 91% recorded once. The participants were between roughly 18 and 100 years old and came from under 25 US areas. Cohorts were determined from participant-reported clinical history. The chain recombines TRBV21-1 with TRBJ1-5; TRBD1 is taken as the D call from the table, unchecked against the DNA. TRBV21-1 is a known pseudogene. This TCR was sampled from a woman aged 45 to 65 with acute COVID-19. The sample comprised PBMCs or T cells enriched from blood (not recorded which). This chain's CDR3 is CASSNTQVGNQPQHF. The CDR3 DNA follows: TGTGCCAGCAGCAATACACAGGTAGGCAATCAGCCCCAGCATTTT.